These T cell receptor beta chains were read from a single sample in a study of blood T cell repertoires in COVID-19. The assay was immunoSEQ multiplex PCR, and TCRdb's table has in-frame clones only and misses some. Here the sample spans about 210,000 clones, around 82% being singletons. Sequencing used peripheral blood. The receptors originated from a woman aged 35 to 49 with acute or convalescent COVID-19. CDR3s include the opening cysteine and the closing phenylalanine or tryptophan. The D gene is left open where the match is weak. Clone size, where shown, is once, few, many, or a class for clones that have expanded.

len	abundance	v_gene	d_gene	j_gene	CDR3aa	CDR3nt
15	once	TRBV9	-	TRBJ1-5	CAPRCSGKSNQPQHF	TGTGCCCCCCGTTGTTCAGGGAAGAGCAATCAGCCCCAGCATTTT
15	-	TRBV7-6	TRBD1	TRBJ2-2	CASSSGQMNTGELFF	TGTGCCAGCAGCTCGGGACAGATGAACACCGGGGAGCTGTTTTTT
15	-	TRBV30	TRBD1	TRBJ1-3	CAWRTAGGAGNTIYF	TGTGCCTGGCGTACCGCAGGGGGAGCTGGAAACACCATATATTTT
14	-	TRBV30	-	TRBJ1-1	CAWSRQVLNTEAFF	TGTGCCTGGAGCAGACAGGTATTGAACACTGAAGCTTTCTTT
15	-	TRBV5-1	-	TRBJ2-4	CASSLVAGEGNIQYF	TGCGCCAGCAGCTTGGTTGCAGGGGAAGGGAACATTCAGTACTTC
14	once	TRBV7-2	-	TRBJ2-7	CASSYYGSSYEQYF	TGTGCCAGCAGCTATTACGGGTCTTCCTACGAGCAGTACTTC
15	-	TRBV7-2	TRBD1	TRBJ1-2	CASSSPGTANYGYTF	TGTGCCAGCAGCTCCCCCGGGACAGCTAACTATGGCTACACCTTC
15	-	TRBV4-3	-	TRBJ2-2	CASSPGLRVTGELFF	TGCGCCAGCAGCCCAGGGTTAAGGGTAACCGGGGAGCTGTTTTTT
15	-	TRBV5-1	TRBD2	TRBJ2-1	CASSFRLAGGNEQFF	TGCGCCAGCAGCTTTAGACTAGCGGGGGGCAATGAGCAGTTCTTC
13	few	TRBV27	-	TRBJ1-1	CASSSSGKTEAFF	TGTGCCAGCAGTTCTTCAGGGAAGACTGAAGCTTTCTTT
11	-	TRBV30	TRBD1	TRBJ2-1	CASTGGNEQFF	TGTGCCTCGACAGGGGGGAATGAGCAGTTCTTC
11	once	TRBV30	-	TRBJ2-7	CAWSQGLEQYF	TGTGCCTGGAGTCAGGGTCTCGAGCAGTACTTC
17	-	TRBV7-2	TRBD1	TRBJ1-2	CASDPGTGGLYLYGYTF	TGTGCCAGCGACCCCGGGACAGGGGGCCTTTATCTCTATGGCTACACCTTC
13	-	TRBV19	TRBD1	TRBJ1-2	CASSIAGGGGYTF	TGTGCCAGTAGTATAGCAGGGGGCGGTGGCTACACCTTC
17	-	TRBV9	TRBD2	TRBJ2-1	CASSVDPPAGVYNEQFF	TGTGCCAGCAGCGTAGATCCCCCCGCGGGAGTTTACAATGAGCAGTTCTTC
15	-	TRBV6-2/TRBV6-3	TRBD2	TRBJ2-1	CASSPLAGEGNEQFF	TGTGCCAGCAGTCCCCTAGCGGGAGAGGGCAATGAGCAGTTCTTC
15	-	TRBV18	-	TRBJ2-1	CASSLSQGIGNEQFF	TGTGCCAGCTCACTGTCCCAGGGAATCGGGAATGAGCAGTTCTTC
16	-	TRBV7-6	TRBD2	TRBJ2-3	CASSDGAGGNTDTQYF	TGTGCCAGCAGCGATGGGGCGGGAGGAAACACAGATACGCAGTATTTT
13	-	TRBV19	-	TRBJ2-3	CASSSGSTDTQYF	TGTGCCAGTAGTAGCGGGAGCACAGATACGCAGTATTTT
15	-	TRBV6-5	TRBD2	TRBJ2-3	CASSYSLADTDTQYF	TGTGCCAGCAGTTACTCTCTAGCGGACACAGATACGCAGTATTTT
16	-	TRBV4-2	-	TRBJ2-1	CASSHGGEGAIDEQFF	TGTGCCAGCAGCCACGGAGGGGAAGGGGCAATCGATGAGCAGTTCTTC
17	-	TRBV6-1	TRBD1	TRBJ2-7	CASSDPWTGFGSYEQYF	TGTGCCAGCAGTGACCCATGGACAGGGTTTGGCTCCTACGAGCAGTACTTC
14	-	TRBV30	-	TRBJ2-7	CAWSVLDTRDEQYF	TGTGCCTGGAGTGTACTTGATACTCGGGACGAGCAGTACTTC
17	-	TRBV9	TRBD2	TRBJ2-7	CASSSARPGLYPSEQYF	TGTGCCAGCAGCAGCGCCCGCCCGGGACTATACCCCAGTGAGCAGTACTTC
18	-	TRBV3-1/TRBV3-2	TRBD2	TRBJ2-2	CASSRGTSGRGNTGELFF	TGTGCCAGCAGCCGAGGGACTAGCGGGAGAGGGAACACCGGGGAGCTGTTTTTT
15	once	TRBV6-2/TRBV6-3	-	TRBJ1-2	CASSYPSYRAGGYTF	TGTGCCAGCAGTTACCCTAGTTACAGGGCAGGCGGCTACACCTTC
18	-	TRBV6-6	TRBD2	TRBJ2-1	CASSRPLTQLAGGREQFF	TGTGCCAGCAGCCGACCCCTAACACAATTAGCGGGAGGTCGCGAGCAGTTCTTC